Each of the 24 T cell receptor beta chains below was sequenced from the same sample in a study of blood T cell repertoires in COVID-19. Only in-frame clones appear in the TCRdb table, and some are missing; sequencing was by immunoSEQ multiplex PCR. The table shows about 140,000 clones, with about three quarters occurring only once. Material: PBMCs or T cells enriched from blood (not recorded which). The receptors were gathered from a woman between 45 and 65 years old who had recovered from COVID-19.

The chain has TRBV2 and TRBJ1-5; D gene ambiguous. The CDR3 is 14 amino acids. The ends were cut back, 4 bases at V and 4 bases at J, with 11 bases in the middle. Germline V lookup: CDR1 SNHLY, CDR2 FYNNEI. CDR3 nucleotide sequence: TGTGCCAGCAGTGTGGGCACCCTAAATCAGCCCCAGCATTTT. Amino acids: CASSVGTLNQPQHF. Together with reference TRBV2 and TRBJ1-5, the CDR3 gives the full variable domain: EPEVTQTPSHQVTQMGQEVILRCVPISNHLYFYWYRQILGQKVEFLVSFYNNEISEKSEIFDDQFSVERPDGSNFTLKIRSTKLEDSAMYFCASSVGTLNQPQHFGDGTRLSIL.

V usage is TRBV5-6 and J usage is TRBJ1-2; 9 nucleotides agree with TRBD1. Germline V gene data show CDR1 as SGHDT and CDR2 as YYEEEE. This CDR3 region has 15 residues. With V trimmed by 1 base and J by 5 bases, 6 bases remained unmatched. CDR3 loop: CASSLYRGRGYGYTF. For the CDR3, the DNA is TGTGCCAGCAGCTTGTACAGGGGGCGTGGGTATGGCTACACCTTC.

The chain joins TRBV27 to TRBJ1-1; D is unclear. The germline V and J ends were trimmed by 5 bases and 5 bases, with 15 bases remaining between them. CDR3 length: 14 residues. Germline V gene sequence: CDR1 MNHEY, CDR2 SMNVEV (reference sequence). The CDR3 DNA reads TGTGCCAGCAGTCCGAGGATAGCGGGGACTGAAGCTTTCTTT. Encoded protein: CASSPRIAGTEAFF.

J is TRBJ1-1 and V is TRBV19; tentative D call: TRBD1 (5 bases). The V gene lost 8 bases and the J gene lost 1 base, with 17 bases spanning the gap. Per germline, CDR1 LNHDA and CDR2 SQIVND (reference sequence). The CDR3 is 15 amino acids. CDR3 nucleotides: TGTGCCAGTCAAGGGCCAGGAACAGGGAACACTGAAGCTTTCTTT. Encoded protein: CASQGPGTGNTEAFF.

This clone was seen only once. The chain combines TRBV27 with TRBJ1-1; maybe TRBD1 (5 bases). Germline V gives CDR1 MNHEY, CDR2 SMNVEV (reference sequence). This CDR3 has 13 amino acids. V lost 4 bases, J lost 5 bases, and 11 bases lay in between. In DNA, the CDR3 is TGTGCCAGCAGTTGGGGCCCATCGACTGAAGCTTTCTTT. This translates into CASSWGPSTEAFF.

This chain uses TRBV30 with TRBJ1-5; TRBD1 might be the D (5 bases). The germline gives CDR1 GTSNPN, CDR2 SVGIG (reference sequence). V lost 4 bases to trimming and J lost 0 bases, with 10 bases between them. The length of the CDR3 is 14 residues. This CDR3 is CAWTTDDSNQPQHF. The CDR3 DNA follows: TGTGCCTGGACGACAGATGATAGCAATCAGCCCCAGCATTTT.

CDR3 sequence (DNA): TGTGCCAGCAATAGTCCGGCTAGCGGTTCCTACGAGCAGTACTTC. Encoded protein: CASNSPASGSYEQYF. V is TRBV28 and J is TRBJ2-7, with 7 bases lining up with TRBD2. CDR3 size: 15 residues. The V gene end was trimmed by 7 bases and the J gene end by 1 base; junction bases not matched to a gene: 10. Germline lookup yields CDR1 MDHEN and CDR2 SYDVKM.

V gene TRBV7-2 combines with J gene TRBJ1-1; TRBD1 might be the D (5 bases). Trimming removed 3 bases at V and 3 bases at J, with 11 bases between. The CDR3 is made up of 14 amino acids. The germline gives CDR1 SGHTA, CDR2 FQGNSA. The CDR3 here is CASSLNGADTEAFF. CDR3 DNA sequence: TGTGCCAGCAGCTTGAATGGGGCGGACACTGAAGCTTTCTTT. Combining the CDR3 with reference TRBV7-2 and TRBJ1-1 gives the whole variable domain GAGVSQSPSNKVTEKGKDVELRCDPISGHTALYWYRQSLGQGLEFLIYFQGNSAPDKSGLPSDRFSAERTGGSVSTLTIQRTQQEDSAVYLCASSLNGADTEAFFGQGTRLTVV.

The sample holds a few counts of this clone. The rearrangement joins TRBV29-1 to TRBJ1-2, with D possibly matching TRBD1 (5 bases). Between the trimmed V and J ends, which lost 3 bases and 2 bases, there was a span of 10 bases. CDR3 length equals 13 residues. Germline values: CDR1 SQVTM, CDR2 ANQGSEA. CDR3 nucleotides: TGCAGCGTTGACGGCAGGGAAAACTATGGCTACACCTTC. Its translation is CSVDGRENYGYTF.

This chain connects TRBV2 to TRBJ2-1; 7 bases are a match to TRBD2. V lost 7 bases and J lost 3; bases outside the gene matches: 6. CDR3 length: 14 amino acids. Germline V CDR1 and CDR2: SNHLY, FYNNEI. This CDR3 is CASKAGDYYNEQFF. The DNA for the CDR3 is TGTGCCAGCAAGGCGGGGGACTACTACAATGAGCAGTTCTTC. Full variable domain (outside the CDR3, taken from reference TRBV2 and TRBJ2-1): EPEVTQTPSHQVTQMGQEVILRCVPISNHLYFYWYRQILGQKVEFLVSFYNNEISEKSEIFDDQFSVERPDGSNFTLKIRSTKLEDSAMYFCASKAGDYYNEQFFGPGTRLTVL.

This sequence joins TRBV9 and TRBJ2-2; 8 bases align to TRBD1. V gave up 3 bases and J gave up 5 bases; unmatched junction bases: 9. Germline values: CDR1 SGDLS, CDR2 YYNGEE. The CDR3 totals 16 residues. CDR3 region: CASSDTGGTRTGELFF. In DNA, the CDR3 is TGTGCCAGCAGCGATACAGGGGGAACGAGGACCGGGGAGCTGTTTTTT.

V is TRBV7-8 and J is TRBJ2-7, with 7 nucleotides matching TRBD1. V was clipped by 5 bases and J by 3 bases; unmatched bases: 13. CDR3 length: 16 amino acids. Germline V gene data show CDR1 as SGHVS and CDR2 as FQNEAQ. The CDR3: CASSLRPTGYHYEQYF. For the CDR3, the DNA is TGTGCCAGCAGCCTAAGACCGACAGGGTATCACTACGAGCAGTACTTC.

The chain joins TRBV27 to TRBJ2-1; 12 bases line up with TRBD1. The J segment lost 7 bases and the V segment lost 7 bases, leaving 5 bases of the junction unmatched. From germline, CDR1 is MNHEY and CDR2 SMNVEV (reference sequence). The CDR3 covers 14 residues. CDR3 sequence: CASTGTGGGNEQFF. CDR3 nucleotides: TGTGCCAGCACCGGGACAGGGGGCGGGAATGAGCAGTTCTTC.

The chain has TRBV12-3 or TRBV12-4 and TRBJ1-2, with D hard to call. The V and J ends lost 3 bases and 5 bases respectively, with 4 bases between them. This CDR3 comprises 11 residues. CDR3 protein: CASSFPYGYTF. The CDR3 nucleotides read TGTGCCAGCAGTTTTCCTTATGGCTACACCTTC.

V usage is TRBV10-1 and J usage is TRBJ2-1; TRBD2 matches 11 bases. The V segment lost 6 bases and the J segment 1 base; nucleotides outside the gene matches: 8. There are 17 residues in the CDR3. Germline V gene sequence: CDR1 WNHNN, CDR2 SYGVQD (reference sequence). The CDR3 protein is CASSTSGGRPSYNEQFF. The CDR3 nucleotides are TGCGCCAGCAGCACTAGCGGGGGTCGACCTTCCTACAATGAGCAGTTCTTC.

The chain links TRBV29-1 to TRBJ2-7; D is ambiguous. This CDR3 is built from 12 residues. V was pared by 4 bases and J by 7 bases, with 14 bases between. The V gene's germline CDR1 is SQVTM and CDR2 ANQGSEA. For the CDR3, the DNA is TGCAGCGTTGCAGACGGAACTACGGAGCAGTACTTC. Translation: CSVADGTTEQYF.

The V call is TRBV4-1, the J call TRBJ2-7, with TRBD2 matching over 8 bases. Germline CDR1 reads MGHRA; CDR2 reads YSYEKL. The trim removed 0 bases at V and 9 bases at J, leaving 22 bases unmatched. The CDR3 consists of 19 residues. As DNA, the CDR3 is TGCGCCAGCAGCCAAGAGCCCCCAGCGGGAGAGATATCGGTCCTACGGCAGTACTTC. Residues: CASSQEPPAGEISVLRQYF.

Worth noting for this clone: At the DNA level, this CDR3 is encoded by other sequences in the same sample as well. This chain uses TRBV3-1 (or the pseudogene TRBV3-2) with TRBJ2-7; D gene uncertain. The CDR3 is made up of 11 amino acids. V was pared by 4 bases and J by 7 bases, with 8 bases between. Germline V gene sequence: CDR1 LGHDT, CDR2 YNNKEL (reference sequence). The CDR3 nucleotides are TGTGCCAGCAGCCTCTCAGATGAGCAGTACTTC. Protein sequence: CASSLSDEQYF.

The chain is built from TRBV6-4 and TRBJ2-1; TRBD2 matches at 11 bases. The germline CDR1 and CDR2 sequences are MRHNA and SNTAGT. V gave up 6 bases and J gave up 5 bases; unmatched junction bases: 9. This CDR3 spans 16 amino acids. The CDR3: CASSPWTSGSNNEQFF. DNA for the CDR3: TGTGCCAGCAGCCCCTGGACTAGCGGGTCCAACAATGAGCAGTTCTTC.

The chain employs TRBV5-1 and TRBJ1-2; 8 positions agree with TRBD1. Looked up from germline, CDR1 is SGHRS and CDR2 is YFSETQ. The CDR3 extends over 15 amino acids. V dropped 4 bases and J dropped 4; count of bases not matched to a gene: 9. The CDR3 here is CASSTRTGSLYGYTF. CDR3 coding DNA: TGCGCCAGCAGCACCAGGACAGGGAGTCTCTATGGCTACACCTTC.

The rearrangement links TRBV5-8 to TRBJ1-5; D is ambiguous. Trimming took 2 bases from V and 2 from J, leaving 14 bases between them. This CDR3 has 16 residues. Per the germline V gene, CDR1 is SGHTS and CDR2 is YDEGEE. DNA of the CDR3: TGTGCCAGCAGCTTTCAGGAGGGTGGTGGCAATCAGCCCCAGCATTTT. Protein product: CASSFQEGGGNQPQHF.

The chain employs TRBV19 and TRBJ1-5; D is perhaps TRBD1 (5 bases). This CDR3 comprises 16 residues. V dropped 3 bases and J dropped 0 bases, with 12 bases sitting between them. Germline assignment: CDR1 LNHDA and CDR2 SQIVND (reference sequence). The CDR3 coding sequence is TGTGCCAGTAGTATTGCAGGGCCTTATAGCAATCAGCCCCAGCATTTT. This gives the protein CASSIAGPYSNQPQHF. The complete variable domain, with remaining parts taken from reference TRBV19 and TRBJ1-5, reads DGGITQSPKYLFRKEGQNVTLSCEQNLNHDAMYWYRQDPGQGLRLIYYSQIVNDFQKGDIAEGYSVSREKKESFPLTVTSAQKNPTAFYLCASSIAGPYSNQPQHFGDGTRLSIL.

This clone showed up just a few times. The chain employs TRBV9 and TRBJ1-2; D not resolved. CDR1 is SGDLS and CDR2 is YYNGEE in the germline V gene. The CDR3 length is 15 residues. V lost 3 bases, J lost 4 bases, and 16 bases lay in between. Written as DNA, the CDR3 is TGTGCCAGCAGCGCCCGATTTGAACAGATCTATGGCTACACCTTC. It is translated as CASSARFEQIYGYTF.

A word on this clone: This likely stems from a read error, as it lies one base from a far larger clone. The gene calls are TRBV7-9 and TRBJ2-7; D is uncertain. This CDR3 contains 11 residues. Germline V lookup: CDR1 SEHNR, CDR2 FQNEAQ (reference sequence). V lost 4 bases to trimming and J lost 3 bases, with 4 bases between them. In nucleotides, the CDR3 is TGTGCCAGCAGCTCCTACTACGAGCAGTACTTC. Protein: CASSSYYEQYF. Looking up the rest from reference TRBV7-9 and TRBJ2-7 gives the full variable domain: DTGVSQNPRHKITKRGQNVTFRCDPISEHNRLYWYRQTLGQGPEFLTYFQNEAQLEKSRLLSDRFSAERPKGSFSTLEIQRTEQGDSAMYLCASSSYYEQYFGPGTRLTVT.